These 32 T cell receptor beta chains were sequenced from one sample in a study of OX40 agonist ivuxolimab in advanced cancers. Libraries were built with the immunoSEQ multiplex PCR assay. TCRdb retrieved this table from immuneACCESS and kept in-frame rearrangements only. Not all clones are present; in checked studies, unresolved V genes account for under half, and no reason is known for the remainder. The sample table holds some 95,000 clones, of which approximately 85% were seen once. The top ten constitute 3% to 4% of the sample. Material: CD4+ or CD8+ T cells sorted from blood, obtained in a trial of the OX40 agonist ivuxolimab. These receptors originate from an adult with an advanced solid tumor such as melanoma, head and neck, liver or kidney cancer.

The table lists this clone with a count of one. The chain recombines TRBV28 with TRBJ1-2; 7 nucleotides match TRBD1. The CDR3 contains 17 residues. Germline trimming cut 5 bases from V and 4 bases from J; bases unmatched to any gene: 16. Germline V lookup: CDR1 MDHEN, CDR2 SYDVKM. The CDR3 nucleotides are TGTGCCAGCAGTCTCCGATCGACAGGGTTCGGATCCTATGGCTACACCTTC. Encoded protein: CASSLRSTGFGSYGYTF.

Points on this clone: The same CDR3 arises from other DNA sequences in this sample as well. The rearrangement joins TRBV4-1 to TRBJ2-7; 7 positions agree with TRBD2. V shed 4 bases, J shed 0 bases, and the junction held 9 bases outside the gene matches. Per the germline V gene, CDR1 is MGHRA and CDR2 is YSYEKL. The CDR3 has 16 amino acids. CDR3 in DNA: TGCGCCAGCAGCCGGATGGGACTAACCCCCTCCTACGAGCAGTACTTC. It yields the protein CASSRMGLTPSYEQYF.

The chain has TRBV28 and TRBJ2-3; 12 bases agree with TRBD2. J gave up 8 bases and V 6 bases, and 9 bases lay outside the gene matches. Germline values: CDR1 MDHEN, CDR2 SYDVKM. The CDR3 runs to 15 residues. The CDR3, as DNA: TGTGCCAGCAGGCCAGGGACTAGCGGGTTCGGTACGCAGTATTTT. It codes for CASRPGTSGFGTQYF.

The rearrangement joins TRBV5-6 to TRBJ2-1; 8 nucleotides line up with TRBD2. CDR1 and CDR2 from the germline V gene are SGHDT and YYEEEE. V shed 3 bases, J shed 1 base, and the junction held 3 bases outside the gene matches. The CDR3 extends over 15 amino acids. This CDR3 reads CASSSGLGSYNEQFF. CDR3 bases: TGTGCCAGCAGCTCGGGACTAGGATCCTACAATGAGCAGTTCTTC.

The chain joins TRBV2 to TRBJ2-7; D uncertain. Deletions cut 0 bases from V and 3 bases from J, with 9 bases between. Germline V lookup: CDR1 SNHLY, CDR2 FYNNEI. The CDR3 is 14 residues long. As DNA, the CDR3 is TGTGCCAGCAGTGAAGCGCGGCTCCTCTACGAGCAGTACTTC. It yields the protein CASSEARLLYEQYF.

This clone was observed a single time. The V call is TRBV18, the J call TRBJ2-5; 7 bases match TRBD2. Germline loops: CDR1 KGHSH, CDR2 LQKENI. The CDR3 spans 13 residues. J lost 12 bases, V lost 3 bases, and 10 bases had no gene match. The CDR3 region has the DNA TGTGCCAGCTCACCTGGGGAGGGGCACCGGGAGTACTTC. As protein: CASSPGEGHREYF.

V is TRBV15 and J is TRBJ2-5; a possible D gene is TRBD1 (6 bases). V gave up 1 base and J gave up 5 bases, with 17 bases separating them. The V gene's germline CDR1 is LNHNV and CDR2 YYDKDF (reference sequence). This CDR3 spans 16 amino acids. The CDR3 DNA is TGTGCCACCAGCAGAGGCGATGAACAGGGTCGTGAGACCCAGTACTTC. Residues: CATSRGDEQGRETQYF.

The chain employs TRBV5-1 and TRBJ2-5, with D perhaps TRBD1 or TRBD2 (5 bases each). TRBJ2-7 explains the end of the DNA better; the J call may be wrong. The CDR3 length is 15 residues. Per the germline V gene, CDR1 is SGHRS and CDR2 is YFSETQ. CDR3 in DNA: TGCGCCAGCAGCTTGGTCCGGGGCCCTCCATACGAGCAGTACTTC. Amino acids: CASSLVRGPPYEQYF.

The CDR3 protein is CASSGGSRNTGELFF. CDR3 nucleotides: TGTGCCAGCAGCGGAGGTAGTCGGAACACCGGGGAGCTGTTTTTT. J is TRBJ2-2 and V is TRBV9, with D unclear. The CDR3 contains 15 residues. Per the germline V gene, CDR1 is SGDLS and CDR2 is YYNGEE. V shed 3 bases and J shed 1 base, with 10 bases lying between them.

By its share, this clone is medium-sized. This chain uses TRBV27 with TRBJ2-7, with 8 bases matching TRBD2. CDR3 length equals 14 residues. With V trimmed by 8 bases and J by 0 bases, 6 bases remained unmatched. The V gene's germline CDR1 is MNHEY and CDR2 SMNVEV (reference sequence). CDR3 in DNA: TGTGCCAGCTGGCGCGGGGGGAGCTCCTACGAGCAGTACTTC. Translated, it gives CASWRGGSSYEQYF.

V and J are TRBV9 and TRBJ1-1; D not resolved. CDR3 size: 14 residues. Germline CDR1 is SGDLS and CDR2 is YYNGEE. The V gene lost 3 bases and the J gene lost 4 bases, with 13 bases spanning the gap. The CDR3 nucleotides read TGTGCCAGCAGCGCACCGGGGTTGAGCACTGAAGCTTTCTTT. Amino acids: CASSAPGLSTEAFF.

This chain connects TRBV13 to TRBJ2-7; the match to TRBD2 covers 8 bases. The V and J ends lost 0 bases and 6 bases, in that order; junction bases with no gene match: 1. CDR1 is PRHDT, CDR2 FYEKMQ, per germline (reference sequence). This CDR3 has 13 residues. This CDR3 reads CASSLGLAVEQYF. DNA for the CDR3: TGTGCCAGCAGCTTAGGACTAGCGGTCGAGCAGTACTTC.

The CDR3 reads CSVVVGYEQYF. CDR3 sequence (DNA): TGCAGCGTTGTTGTCGGGTATGAGCAGTACTTC. V and J are TRBV29-1 and TRBJ2-7; no definite D call. Germline CDR1 is SQVTM and CDR2 is ANQGSEA. The V and J ends lost 4 bases and 7 bases respectively, with 11 bases between them. This CDR3 region has 11 residues.

The chain combines TRBV2 with TRBJ2-7, with D possibly matching TRBD1 (5 bases). The ends were cut back, 6 bases at V and 4 bases at J, with 10 bases in the middle. The germline gives CDR1 SNHLY, CDR2 FYNNEI. The CDR3 is 12 amino acids. The CDR3 sequence is CASRGRPYEQYF. The CDR3 DNA follows: TGTGCCAGCAGGGGGCGACCTTACGAGCAGTACTTC.

This clone was counted a single time. The chain is built from TRBV5-4 and TRBJ2-5, with TRBD1 matching 9 bases. The V segment lost 3 bases and the J segment 3 bases; nucleotides outside the gene matches: 9. The length of the CDR3 is 16 residues. Germline V CDR1 and CDR2: SGHNT, YYREEE (reference sequence). For the CDR3, the DNA is TGTGCCAGCAGCTCACCACAGGGGGCGCTGAAAGAGACCCAGTACTTC. Protein sequence: CASSSPQGALKETQYF.

This clone has more than one count but fewer than ten. This chain links TRBV5-1 with TRBJ2-7, with 8 bases identical to TRBD2. Germline trimming cut 0 bases from V and 4 bases from J; bases unmatched to any gene: 6. The CDR3 loop spans 15 amino acids. Germline loops: CDR1 SGHRS, CDR2 YFSETQ. CDR3 nucleotide sequence: TGCGCCAGCAGCTTGGCGGAGCGGGAGTTTTACGAGCAGTACTTC. Amino acid sequence: CASSLAEREFYEQYF. Variable domain in full (rest from reference TRBV5-1 and TRBJ2-7): KAGVTQTPRYLIKTRGQQVTLSCSPISGHRSVSWYQQTPGQGLQFLFEYFSETQRNKGNFPGRFSGRQFSNSRSEMNVSTLELGDSALYLCASSLAEREFYEQYFGPGTRLTVT.

The chain joins TRBV11-2 to TRBJ2-7; no clear D. Trimming pared 5 bases from V and 0 bases from J, leaving 8 bases between. The CDR3 is 13 residues long. Germline CDR1 and CDR2: SGHAT and FQNNGV. In DNA form, the CDR3 reads TGTGCCAGCAGCGGACGGAGCTCCTACGAGCAGTACTTC. Translating it yields CASSGRSSYEQYF.

This chain joins TRBV6-5 and TRBJ1-1; D might be TRBD1 (5 bases). CDR3 length: 15 amino acids. Trimming removed 0 bases at V and 4 bases at J, with 12 bases between. Germline CDR1 is MNHEY and CDR2 is SVGAGI. CDR3 residues: CASSYSGFGATEAFF. The DNA for the CDR3 is TGTGCCAGCAGTTACTCAGGGTTTGGGGCCACTGAAGCTTTCTTT.

The J gene is TRBJ2-7, the V gene TRBV6-1, with D possibly matching TRBD2 (7 bases). CDR1 is MNHNS and CDR2 is SASEGT in the germline V gene. This CDR3 spans 14 amino acids. With 7 bases removed from V and 4 bases from J, the gap between germline ends came to 17 bases. As DNA, the CDR3 is TGTGCCAGCACCAAAGGGGGGGCGTCATACGAGCAGTACTTC. Translated, it gives CASTKGGASYEQYF.

J is TRBJ2-5 and V is TRBV7-2, with D unclear. Trimming left V 1 base short and J 2 bases short, with 11 bases between. CDR1 SGHTA and CDR2 FQGNSA come from the germline V gene. The CDR3 is made up of 15 amino acids. The CDR3 loop is CASSLGSAEQETQYF. DNA of the CDR3: TGTGCCAGCAGCTTAGGGTCGGCGGAGCAAGAGACCCAGTACTTC.

The genes are TRBV27 and TRBJ2-3, with a tentative D call TRBD2 (5 bases). The CDR3 is 18 residues long. Between the trimmed V and J ends, which lost 2 bases and 4 bases, there was a span of 22 bases. The germline V gene encodes CDR1 MNHEY and CDR2 SMNVEV (reference sequence). The CDR3 reads CASSLTQAGILDADTQYF. DNA for the CDR3: TGTGCCAGCAGTTTAACCCAAGCCGGGATCCTGGACGCAGATACGCAGTATTTT.

The J gene is TRBJ2-5, the V gene TRBV28; TRBD2 matches at 7 bases. Germline V gene sequence: CDR1 MDHEN, CDR2 SYDVKM. The CDR3 is made up of 13 amino acids. Unmatched junction bases numbered 4, after V lost 6 bases and J lost 3 bases. CDR3 sequence: CASSRGREETQYF. The CDR3 nucleotides are TGTGCCAGCAGCCGGGGGAGGGAAGAGACCCAGTACTTC.

The chain is built from TRBV2 and TRBJ1-1; D is uncertain. CDR3 length: 15 amino acids. V lost 3 bases, J lost 1 base, and 12 bases lay in between. Germline V gene sequence: CDR1 SNHLY, CDR2 FYNNEI. The CDR3 bases are TGTGCCAGCAGTGAGGGCAGAAATACGAACACTGAAGCTTTCTTT. Residues: CASSEGRNTNTEAFF. The full variable domain, completed using reference TRBV2 and TRBJ1-1, is EPEVTQTPSHQVTQMGQEVILRCVPISNHLYFYWYRQILGQKVEFLVSFYNNEISEKSEIFDDQFSVERPDGSNFTLKIRSTKLEDSAMYFCASSEGRNTNTEAFFGQGTRLTVV.

The V gene is TRBV5-1, the J gene TRBJ2-1, with 12 bases that match TRBD2. V dropped 5 bases and J dropped 2; count of bases not matched to a gene: 8. This CDR3 spans 17 amino acids. CDR1 SGHRS and CDR2 YFSETQ come from the germline V gene. CDR3 region: CASRTSWTSGTYNEQFF. The CDR3 region has the DNA TGCGCCAGCAGAACGTCCTGGACTAGCGGGACCTACAATGAGCAGTTCTTC. The full variable domain, its missing parts supplied by reference TRBV5-1 and TRBJ2-1, is KAGVTQTPRYLIKTRGQQVTLSCSPISGHRSVSWYQQTPGQGLQFLFEYFSETQRNKGNFPGRFSGRQFSNSRSEMNVSTLELGDSALYLCASRTSWTSGTYNEQFFGPGTRLTVL.

This clone has a single count. The genes are TRBV28 and TRBJ2-3; 10 bases fit TRBD1. This CDR3 is 15 amino acids long. Germline CDR1 is MDHEN and CDR2 is SYDVKM. With 5 bases clipped from V and 5 bases from J, the junction kept 7 bases outside the gene matches. This CDR3 is CASSPPGQGRDTQYF. CDR3 DNA: TGTGCCAGCAGTCCGCCGGGACAGGGGCGAGATACGCAGTATTTT.

The rearrangement joins TRBV10-3 to TRBJ1-2; D perhaps matches TRBD1 (5 bases). The CDR3 totals 14 residues. CDR1 ENHRY and CDR2 SYGVKD come from the germline V gene. Trimming pared 0 bases from V and 4 bases from J, leaving 9 bases between. The CDR3 nucleotides read TGTGCCATCAGTGAGTCAGGGGTGGCCTATGGCTACACCTTC. This codes for CAISESGVAYGYTF.

This chain links TRBV28 with TRBJ1-2; possibly TRBD1 for D (5 bases). The germline V gene encodes CDR1 MDHEN and CDR2 SYDVKM. The CDR3 runs to 15 residues. V was shortened by 0 bases and J by 7 bases, with 15 bases between the two germline ends. The CDR3 loop is CASSLWGTSPLGYTF. The DNA for the CDR3 is TGTGCCAGCAGTTTATGGGGGACTTCTCCACTTGGCTACACCTTC.

This chain joins TRBV6-4 and TRBJ2-1; the D gene is possibly TRBD1 (6 bases). V was cut by 0 bases and J by 7 bases, with 13 bases left in between. CDR3 length equals 15 residues. Germline V CDR1 and CDR2: MRHNA, SNTAGT. For the CDR3, the DNA is TGTGCCAGCAGTGACTCATGGGGGCAGGGGAATGAGCAGTTCTTC. Amino acid sequence: CASSDSWGQGNEQFF.

V usage is TRBV28 and J usage is TRBJ1-5, with no clear D. The CDR3 covers 15 residues. With 6 bases removed from V and 0 bases from J, the gap between germline ends came to 12 bases. The germline V gene encodes CDR1 MDHEN and CDR2 SYDVKM. The CDR3 protein is CASSPVAYSNQPQHF. The CDR3 coding sequence is TGTGCCAGCAGCCCCGTAGCTTATAGCAATCAGCCCCAGCATTTT.

The chain is built from TRBV18 and TRBJ2-7, with TRBD2 identical over 9 bases. Germline V gene sequence: CDR1 KGHSH, CDR2 LQKENI. CDR3 length: 14 residues. V lost 5 bases and J lost 2; bases outside the gene matches: 4. CDR3 sequence reads: CASSTQREAYEQYF. The CDR3 coding sequence is TGTGCCAGCTCAACTCAGCGGGAGGCCTACGAGCAGTACTTC.

This chain connects TRBV5-3 to TRBJ2-1, with a tentative D call TRBD1 (6 bases). TRBV5-3 is sorted into the ORF group, with uncertain function. V was pared by 4 bases and J by 0 bases, with 20 bases between. The CDR3 has 18 amino acids. The CDR3 bases are TGTGCCAGAAGCGACGAGGGGGAAAAAACTAGCTCCTACAATGAGCAGTTCTTC. It codes for CARSDEGEKTSSYNEQFF.

This sequence joins TRBV28 and TRBJ2-2, with D perhaps TRBD1 (6 bases). Trimming left V 3 bases short and J 3 bases short, with 17 bases between. CDR3 length equals 17 residues. The germline gives CDR1 MDHEN, CDR2 SYDVKM. CDR3 DNA sequence: TGTGCCAGCAGTTTCCCAGTCAACAGGGCGGACACCGGGGAGCTGTTTTTT. This gives the protein CASSFPVNRADTGELFF.